The 13 T cell receptor beta chains listed next were all sequenced from one sample in a study of T cell responses to AZD1222 COVID-19 vaccine. Assay: immunoSEQ multiplex PCR; the TCRdb copy retains only in-frame clones and omits some. The sample carries 80,000 to 100,000 clones, 75% to 90% recorded once. The sample in question was peripheral blood, obtained on day 0 of AZD1222 vaccination. These receptors were obtained from an adult in good health.

This clone was detected only once. V and J are TRBV11-1 and TRBJ1-2, with 9 bases aligning to TRBD1. This CDR3 contains 14 residues. CDR1 SGHAT and CDR2 FQDESV come from the germline V gene (reference sequence). V gave up 5 bases and J gave up 7 bases; unmatched junction bases: 8. This CDR3 is CASSLNGQGFGYTF. CDR3 DNA: TGTGCCAGCAGCCTAAACGGACAGGGGTTTGGCTACACCTTC.

The gene calls are TRBV7-9 and TRBJ2-3; D not certain. Per germline, CDR1 SEHNR and CDR2 FQNEAQ (reference sequence). The CDR3 runs to 11 residues. The V gene lost 2 bases and the J gene lost 14 bases, with 11 bases spanning the gap. CDR3 residues: CASSLRTNWYF. CDR3 coding DNA: TGTGCCAGCAGCTTAAGGACGAATTGGTATTTT.

The V call is TRBV15, the J call TRBJ1-2; a weak D match, TRBD1 (6 bases). The CDR3 runs to 17 residues. V shed 4 bases and J shed 8 bases, with 26 bases lying between them. In germline, CDR1 is LNHNV, CDR2 YYDKDF (reference sequence). The CDR3 loop is CATSTPPGGPPVGGYTF. The CDR3 DNA reads as TGTGCCACCAGCACCCCTCCGGGGGGCCCTCCCGTGGGGGGCTACACCTTC.

The rearrangement uses TRBV7-2 and TRBJ2-7; maybe TRBD2 (6 bases). V was trimmed by 5 bases and J by 4 bases, leaving 12 bases between them. The CDR3 has 13 amino acids. Looked up from germline, CDR1 is SGHTA and CDR2 is FQGNSA. As DNA, the CDR3 is TGTGCCAGCAGCATCTCCGGAGGGTACGAGCAGTACTTC. Residues: CASSISGGYEQYF.

The rearrangement joins TRBV7-2 to TRBJ2-1, with a tentative D call TRBD2 (6 bases). V shed 0 bases and J shed 3 bases, with 12 bases lying between them. The CDR3 length is 16 residues. CDR1 and CDR2 from the germline V gene are SGHTA and FQGNSA. CDR3: CASSLAGGPGYNEQFF. The CDR3 DNA sequence: TGTGCCAGCAGCTTAGCCGGGGGACCAGGCTACAATGAGCAGTTCTTC.

The chain joins TRBV10-3 to TRBJ2-1; 12 nucleotides line up with TRBD2. J lost 10 bases, V lost 2 bases, and 6 bases had no gene match. CDR1 is ENHRY, CDR2 SYGVKD, per germline. This CDR3 has 15 amino acids. Here the CDR3 reads CAISEGTSGQGEQFF. In DNA form, the CDR3 reads TGTGCCATCAGTGAGGGGACTAGCGGGCAAGGCGAGCAGTTCTTC.

There are a few counts of this clone. The J gene is TRBJ2-7, the V gene TRBV20-1; 8 nucleotides align to TRBD2. With V trimmed by 3 bases and J by 2 bases, 6 bases remained unmatched. Germline V gene data show CDR1 as DFQATT and CDR2 as SNEGSKA (reference sequence). The CDR3 consists of 14 residues. The chain's CDR3 is CSASGGRNTYEQYF. The CDR3 coding sequence is TGCAGTGCTAGTGGCGGGAGGAACACCTACGAGCAGTACTTC.

The chain couples TRBV6-2 or TRBV6-3 to TRBJ2-3; TRBD2 agrees at 10 bases. The germline V gene encodes CDR1 MNHEY and CDR2 SVGEGT. This CDR3 has 17 residues. V shed 6 bases and J 6 bases; nucleotides not matched to a gene: 15. The CDR3 region has the DNA TGTGCCAGCAGCCGTACGCTAGCGGGAGCAGTCGAGGATACGCAGTATTTT. This translates into CASSRTLAGAVEDTQYF.

As for this clone: Mismatch with germline at one junction end may stem from a read error. This rearrangement joins TRBV7-9 to TRBJ2-3; TRBD2 matches at 7 bases. The CDR3 covers 16 residues. Germline CDR1 SEHNR, CDR2 FQNEAQ (reference sequence). CDR3 protein: CASTLYAAGVTDTQYF. The CDR3, as DNA: TGTGCCAGCACCTTATATGCGGCGGGAGTCACAGATACGCAGTATTTT.

The gene calls are TRBV11-2 and TRBJ2-7; TRBD2 might be the D (6 bases). This CDR3 has 15 amino acids. V was trimmed by 5 bases and J by 3 bases, leaving 17 bases between them. From germline, CDR1 is SGHAT and CDR2 FQNNGV. CDR3 sequence (DNA): TGTGCCAGCAGCCTCCGGGATGGGGGGAACTACGAGCAGTACTTC. Translated: CASSLRDGGNYEQYF.

This clone was picked up one time. The V call is TRBV6-6, the J call TRBJ1-4; 7 nucleotides line up with TRBD1. The CDR3 extends over 16 amino acids. CDR1 and CDR2 (germline): MNHNY, SVGAGI (reference sequence). Losses at the gene ends were 11 bases for V and 1 base for J; bases not matched to a gene: 13. The CDR3 DNA reads as TGTGCCGCATCAGGGAGCAGGGGGTTAACTAATGAAAAACTGTTTTTT. Protein: CAASGSRGLTNEKLFF.

V is TRBV5-1 and J is TRBJ2-7; D gene ambiguous. Trimming removed 0 bases from V and 0 bases from J, with 7 bases in between. The CDR3 covers 14 residues. The germline V gene encodes CDR1 SGHRS and CDR2 YFSETQ. Here the CDR3 DNA reads TGCGCCAGCAGCTTGGATGGTGCCTCCTACGAGCAGTACTTC. It encodes CASSLDGASYEQYF.

This clone occurred a few times. The gene calls are TRBV25-1 and TRBJ2-1, with D perhaps matching TRBD2 (6 bases). This CDR3 spans 16 amino acids. CDR1 and CDR2 from the germline V gene are MGHDK and SYGVNS. The germline V and J ends were trimmed by 5 bases and 10 bases, with 24 bases remaining between them. CDR3 coding DNA: TGTGCCAGCAGTCCCCCCGGGGACTCAGGGATTAGAGAGCAGTTCTTC. This encodes CASSPPGDSGIREQFF.